This TCR beta chain was retrieved from a study of shared clonotypes between healthy human individuals. Notes on the study in general: Sharing across four donors was highest in naive CD4 (around 5%) and lowest in memory CD8 (roughly 0.4%).

A remark on this clone: Its antigen is undetermined.

Around 200 ng DNA, tens of thousands of T cell genomes, went into each sorted-subset replicate PCR. Assay used: immunoSEQ multiplex PCR; TCRdb lists only in-frame clones, some missing. The repertoire holds under 1,100,000 clones, around 74% seen once, with approximately 1.5% in the top ten. Germline assignment: CDR1 SGHRS and CDR2 YFSETQ. The CDR3 extends over 15 amino acids. V shed 3 bases, J shed 4 bases, and the junction held 6 bases outside the gene matches. This chain uses TRBV5-1 with TRBJ1-1; 10 bases line up with TRBD1. The sequenced sample was memory CD4+ T cells sorted from blood. Stated subset: CD45RA-negative fraction. The source of this sequence is a man between 18 and 29 years old in good health. The CDR3 DNA sequence: TGCGCCAGCAGCTCGGGACAGGGGTGGTCCACTGAAGCTTTCTTT. It specifies CASSSGQGWSTEAFF.